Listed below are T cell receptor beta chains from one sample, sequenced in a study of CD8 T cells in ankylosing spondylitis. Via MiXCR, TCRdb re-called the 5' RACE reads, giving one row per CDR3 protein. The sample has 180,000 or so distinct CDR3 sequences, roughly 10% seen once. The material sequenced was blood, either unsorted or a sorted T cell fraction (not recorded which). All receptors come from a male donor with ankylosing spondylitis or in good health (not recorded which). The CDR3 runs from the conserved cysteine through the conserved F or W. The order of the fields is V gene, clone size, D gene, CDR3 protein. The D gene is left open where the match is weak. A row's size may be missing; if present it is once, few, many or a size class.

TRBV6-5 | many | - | CASSYGSGLGETQYF
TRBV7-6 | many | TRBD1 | CASSLGPRQGASGNTIYF
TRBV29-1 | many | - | CSERASTDTQYF
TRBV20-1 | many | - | CSPNDRRNQPQHF
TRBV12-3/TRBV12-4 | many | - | CASREGSYNSPLHF
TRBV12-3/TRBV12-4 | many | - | CASSLGRASDEQYF
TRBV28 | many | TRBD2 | CATGLAGPDTQYF
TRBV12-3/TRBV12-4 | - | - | CASSLAGGIGETQYF
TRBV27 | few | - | CASSFTLSSYEQYF
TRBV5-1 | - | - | CASSLDDYPNTGELFF
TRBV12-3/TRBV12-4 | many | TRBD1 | CASSSGTGTLLYF
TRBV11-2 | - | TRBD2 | CASSRPGGPYNEQFF
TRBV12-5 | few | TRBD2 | CASGLVRTSGESYEQYF
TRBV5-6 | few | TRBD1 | CASSRQGSSYEQYF
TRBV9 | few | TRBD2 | CASSPRGGGAVRETQYF
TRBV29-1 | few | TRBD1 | CSVGTGPREQFF
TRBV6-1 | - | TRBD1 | CASTMGPGTGDTEAFF
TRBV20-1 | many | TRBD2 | CSARDQAGGLSYEQYF
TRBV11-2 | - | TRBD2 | CASSLGRLAGGSSTDTQYF
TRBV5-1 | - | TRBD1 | CASSGGTGAYEQYF
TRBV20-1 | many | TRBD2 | CSARGTSGVNEQFF
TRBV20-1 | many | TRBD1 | CSAFDRAQIAGGYTF
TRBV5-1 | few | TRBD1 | CASSGTGYEYEQYF
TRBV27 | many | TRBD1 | CASSQGVQAEAFF
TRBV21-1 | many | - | CASPPAGRSTDTQYF
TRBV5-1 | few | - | CASSYDRPRDTEAFF
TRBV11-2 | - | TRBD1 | CASSLGPGQGGYNYGYTF
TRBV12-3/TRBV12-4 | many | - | CASSTLGALHF
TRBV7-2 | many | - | CASSLTRTRSNTEAFF
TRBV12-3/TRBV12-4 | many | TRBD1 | CASTYRGRDYGYTF
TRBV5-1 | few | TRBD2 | CASSQQLAGGTKQYF
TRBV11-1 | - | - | CASSSPGTRGLAGKYEQYF
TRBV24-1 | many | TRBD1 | CATSDNTGGTDTQYF
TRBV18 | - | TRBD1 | CASSPLGTDNEQFF
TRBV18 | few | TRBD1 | CASHSLGQGIRTEAFF
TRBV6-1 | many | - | CASNVPRDANSPLHF
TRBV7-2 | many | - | CASSQRGAATNEKLFF
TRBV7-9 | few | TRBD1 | CASSSDRGLNEQFF
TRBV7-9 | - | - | CASSSYGRNTEAFF
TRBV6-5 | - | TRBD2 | CASSSYSGGVGANVLTF
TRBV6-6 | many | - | CASSGSSYNEQFF